A single T cell receptor (beta chain) is shown here with its context. This sample stems from a study of identical twins. TCRdb passed the 5' RACE reads through MiXCR, listing each CDR3 protein once. The sample carries around 960,000 distinct CDR3 sequences, 9% to 15% recorded once. The CDR3 extends over 16 amino acids. V shed 4 bases and J 4 bases; nucleotides not matched to a gene: 6. In germline, CDR1 is SGHRS, CDR2 YFSETQ. The sample also formed part of further work on yellow fever vaccine responses in identical twins.

V and J are TRBV5-1 and TRBJ2-3, with 13 bases identical to TRBD2. This TCR was recovered from a young woman in good health. Sequenced: PBMCs. CDR3 bases: TGCGCCAGCAGCGCCACTAGCGGGGGGGACTCAGATACGCAGTATTTT. Its translation is CASSATSGGDSDTQYF.